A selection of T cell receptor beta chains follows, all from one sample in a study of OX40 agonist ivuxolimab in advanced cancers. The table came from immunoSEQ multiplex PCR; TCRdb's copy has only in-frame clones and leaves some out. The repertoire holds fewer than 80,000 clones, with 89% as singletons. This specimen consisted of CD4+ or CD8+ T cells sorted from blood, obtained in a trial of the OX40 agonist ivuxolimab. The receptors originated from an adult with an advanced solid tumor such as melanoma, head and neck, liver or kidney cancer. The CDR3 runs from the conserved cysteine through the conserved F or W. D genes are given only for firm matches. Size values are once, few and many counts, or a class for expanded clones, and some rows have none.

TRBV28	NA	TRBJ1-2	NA	CASSAQQGISGYTF	TGTGCCAGCAGTGCTCAACAGGGCATAAGTGGCTACACCTTC
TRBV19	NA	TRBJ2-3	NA	CASSKALTRTDTQYF	TGTGCCAGTAGTAAAGCATTGACACGCACAGATACGCAGTATTTT
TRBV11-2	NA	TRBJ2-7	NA	CASSPMVETYEQYF	TGTGCCAGCAGCCCCATGGTGGAAACCTACGAGCAGTACTTC
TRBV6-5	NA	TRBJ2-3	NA	CASSNRDKGTDTQYF	TGTGCCAGCAGTAACCGGGACAAAGGCACAGATACGCAGTATTTT
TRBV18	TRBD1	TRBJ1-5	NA	CASSPSSGQDNQPQHF	TGTGCCAGCTCACCATCTTCGGGACAGGACAATCAGCCCCAGCATTTT
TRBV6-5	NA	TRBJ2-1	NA	CASSFKLGGRDEQFF	TGTGCCAGCAGTTTTAAACTAGGAGGGCGGGATGAGCAGTTCTTC
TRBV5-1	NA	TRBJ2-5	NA	CASSLQRTGETQYF	TGCGCCAGCAGCCTACAGCGGACCGGGGAGACCCAGTACTTC
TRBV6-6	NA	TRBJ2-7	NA	CASSQGLNYEQYF	TGTGCCAGCAGTCAAGGACTAAACTACGAGCAGTACTTC
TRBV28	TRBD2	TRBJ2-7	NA	CASSPTPSTSGTEQYF	TGTGCCAGCAGTCCGACTCCCTCGACTAGCGGGACGGAGCAGTACTTC
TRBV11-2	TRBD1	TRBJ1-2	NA	CEDRPTPYGYTF	TGTGAGGACAGGCCGACCCCGTATGGCTACACCTTC
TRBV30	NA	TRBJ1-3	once	CAGGNSGNTIYF	TGTGCCGGGGGGAACTCTGGAAACACCATATATTTT
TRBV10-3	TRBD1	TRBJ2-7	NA	CAISESPGQGHHEQYF	TGTGCCATCAGTGAGTCCCCGGGACAGGGTCACCACGAGCAGTACTTC
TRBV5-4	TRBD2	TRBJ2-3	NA	CASTSREGTDTQYF	TGTGCCAGCACCTCGCGGGAGGGTACAGATACGCAGTATTTT
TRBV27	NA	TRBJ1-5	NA	CASSRRGNPYSNQPQHF	TGTGCCAGCAGTCGTAGGGGGAACCCTTATAGCAATCAGCCCCAGCATTTT
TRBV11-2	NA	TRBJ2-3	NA	CASSLVGQTGYF	TGTGCCAGCAGCTTAGTTGGGCAAACCGGGTATTTT
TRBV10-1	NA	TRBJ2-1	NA	CASSESPDGEQFF	TGCGCCAGCAGTGAGTCCCCTGATGGTGAGCAGTTCTTC
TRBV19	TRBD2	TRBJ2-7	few	CATGTSGITEQYF	TGTGCCACCGGGACTAGCGGGATTACGGAGCAGTACTTC
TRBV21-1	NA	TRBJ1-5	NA	CASSNGQLYQPQHF	TGTGCCAGCAGCAATGGACAGCTGTATCAGCCCCAGCATTTT
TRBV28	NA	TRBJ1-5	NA	CASSNIYMSNQPQHF	TGTGCCAGCAGCAATATCTACATGAGCAATCAGCCCCAGCATTTT
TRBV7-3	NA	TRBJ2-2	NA	CASSQAGTGELFF	TGTGCCAGCAGTCAGGCGGGCACCGGGGAGCTGTTTTTT
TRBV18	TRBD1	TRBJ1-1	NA	CASSPDREHAEAFF	TGTGCCAGCTCACCAGACAGGGAACACGCTGAAGCTTTCTTT
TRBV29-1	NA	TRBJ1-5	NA	CSVEDTEVNQPQHF	TGCAGCGTTGAAGATACGGAGGTCAATCAGCCCCAGCATTTT
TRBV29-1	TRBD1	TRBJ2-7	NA	CSVDRGRDEQYF	TGCAGCGTTGACAGGGGGCGCGACGAGCAGTACTTC
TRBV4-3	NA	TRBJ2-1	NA	CASSQGLRLVGEQFF	TGCGCCAGCAGCCAAGGCTTGCGACTAGTCGGTGAGCAGTTCTTC
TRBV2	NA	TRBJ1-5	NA	CASTGLSNQPQHF	TGTGCCAGCACCGGGTTAAGCAATCAGCCCCAGCATTTT